This T cell receptor beta chain was obtained from a study of T cells in localized non-small cell lung cancer. The repertoire was sequenced with immunoSEQ multiplex PCR; TCRdb's copy has only in-frame clones and lacks some. The repertoire includes 23,000 or so clones, around 90% of them detected once, and approximately 2.7% sits in the top ten. In regard to this clone: Its antigen is as yet unknown.

Study-level results: Tumor samples were not multi-region, leaving intratumor heterogeneity unexcluded. Uninvolved adjacent lung had the highest recorded T cell clonality, with tumor below it. Adjacent lung had a median 57 of the 100 largest tumor clones.

The origin of this receptor is a woman aged 35-75 years with stage I lung adenocarcinoma. This specimen consisted of peripheral blood, obtained before any cancer treatment.

CDR3 DNA sequence: TGCGCCAGCAGCTGGAGGACAGTAACGTCCTACGAGCAGTACTTC. It specifies CASSWRTVTSYEQYF. This sequence joins TRBV5-1 and TRBJ2-5; TRBD1 might be the D (6 bases). The end of the DNA fits TRBJ2-7 better, so the J call may be wrong. Germline CDR1 reads SGHRS; CDR2 reads YFSETQ. This CDR3 has 15 amino acids.